This paragraph covers one T cell receptor beta chain sequence. No antigen is known for it. Germline-derived CDR1 and CDR2 are SGHAT and FQNNGV. Trimming took off 5 bases at V and 0 bases at J, with 18 bases between the two ends. The CDR3 runs 17 residues. This sample is drawn from a study of beta chain features in type 1 diabetes. The study's findings and limits: Shorter TCRB CDR3s, moderately but significantly so, marked every one of the four CD4+ subsets in Type 1 diabetes patients.

One heparinised blood draw averaging about 116 mL was given by each donor. Reverse transcribing all isolated RNA meant expressed TCRB transcripts were sequenced. Profiling relied on immunoSEQ multiplex PCR, and the TCRdb table lists in-frame clones only, not all of them. The sample yields 280,000 or so clones, approximately 15% seen once. The chain recombines TRBV11-2 with TRBJ2-3; TRBD1 might be the D (5 bases). The sequenced material came from naive CD4+ T cells from blood. The receptor was derived from a man aged 18 to 30 with type 1 diabetes. This CDR3 is CASSPRARVISTDTQYF. The DNA of the CDR3 is TGTGCCAGCAGCCCCCGGGCCAGGGTCATCAGCACAGATACGCAGTATTTT.